Below are 21 T cell receptor beta chains sequenced from a single sample in a study of brain metastases from non-small cell lung cancer. Here immunoSEQ multiplex PCR was the method, and the copy in TCRdb shows in-frame clones only, minus some. Of about 970 clones listed, 89% are singletons. Material for sequencing was primary lung tumor tissue. The receptors shown here come from a donor aged 40 or older with non-small cell lung cancer.

This clone has only one observation. CDR3 in amino acids: CATSDPRGLTGGRETQYF. The CDR3 DNA reads as TGTGCCACCAGTGACCCCCGTGGCCTTACAGGGGGGCGGGAGACCCAGTACTTC. V is TRBV24-1 and J is TRBJ2-5, with TRBD1 identical over 8 bases. The CDR3 is 18 amino acids. Germline CDR1 KGHDR, CDR2 SFDVKD. J lost 5 bases, V lost 4 bases, and 17 bases had no gene match.

V gene TRBV7-9 combines with J gene TRBJ2-7; D gene ambiguous. V shed 5 bases and J shed 1 base, with 3 bases lying between them. CDR3 length: 11 residues. Germline CDR1 is SEHNR and CDR2 is FQNEAQ (reference sequence). The CDR3 DNA reads as TGTGCCAGCAGCAGATCCTACGAGCAGTACTTC. Its translation: CASSRSYEQYF.

This clone has a handful of counts. The chain recombines TRBV5-8 with TRBJ2-4; no definite D call. The CDR3 is 16 residues long. Looked up from germline, CDR1 is SGHTS and CDR2 is YDEGEE. The V gene lost 2 bases and the J gene lost 0 bases, with 12 bases spanning the gap. This chain's CDR3 is CASSLGQEIAKNIQYF. In DNA form, the CDR3 reads TGTGCCAGCAGCTTAGGGCAGGAGATAGCCAAAAACATTCAGTACTTC.

The CDR3 DNA reads as TGTGCCAGCAGCCCGACAGGGGCTGGCTACACCTTC. It is translated as CASSPTGAGYTF. The chain is built from TRBV7-2 and TRBJ1-2; 8 bases line up with TRBD1. The CDR3 loop spans 12 amino acids. The germline gives CDR1 SGHTA, CDR2 FQGNSA. V shed 5 bases and J 7 bases; nucleotides not matched to a gene: 3.

This clone has a single count. The chain carries TRBV6-1 and TRBJ1-6; D is ambiguous. Germline loops: CDR1 MNHNS, CDR2 SASEGT. The CDR3 runs to 15 residues. Trimming stripped 1 base from V and 8 bases from J, with 12 bases between. The CDR3 region is CASSEVGSGDSPLHF. CDR3 in DNA: TGTGCCAGCAGTGAAGTCGGCAGTGGGGATTCACCCCTCCACTTT.

V is TRBV4-1 and J is TRBJ2-7; D is undetermined. There are 15 residues in the CDR3. V was pared by 5 bases and J by 5 bases, with 19 bases between. Germline V CDR1 and CDR2: MGHRA, YSYEKL. The chain's CDR3 is CASSYQIQGFNEQYF. The CDR3 nucleotides read TGCGCCAGCAGCTACCAGATCCAAGGCTTCAACGAGCAGTACTTC.

The rearrangement links TRBV5-1 to TRBJ2-7; possible D gene TRBD1, 5 bases. The CDR3 is made up of 15 amino acids. Germline V gene lookup returns CDR1 SGHRS and CDR2 YFSETQ. Trimming stripped 4 bases from V and 3 bases from J, with 17 bases between. The CDR3 sequence: CASSPRQGRSYEQYF. The CDR3 nucleotides are TGCGCCAGCAGCCCTAGGCAGGGTCGTAGCTACGAGCAGTACTTC.

The V and J genes are TRBV6-5 and TRBJ2-5; D is uncertain. The J call may be in error: the DNA end matches TRBJ2-7 better. The CDR3 totals 14 residues. CDR1 and CDR2 from the germline V gene are MNHEY and SVGAGI. The CDR3 protein is CASSYVGRSYEQYF. The CDR3 DNA sequence: TGTGCCAGCAGTTACGTCGGCAGAAGCTACGAGCAGTACTTC.

The chain has TRBV19 and TRBJ2-3, with 9 bases that match TRBD2. V lost 5 bases, J lost 5 bases, and 11 bases stayed unmatched. Germline V gene lookup returns CDR1 LNHDA and CDR2 SQIVND (reference sequence). This CDR3 has 16 residues. CDR3 residues: CASSPYPSGTGDTQYF. CDR3 in DNA: TGTGCCAGTAGTCCTTACCCTAGCGGGACTGGAGATACGCAGTATTTT.

The V gene is TRBV19, the J gene TRBJ1-3; no clear D. Trimming stripped 6 bases from V and 0 bases from J, with 9 bases between. From germline, CDR1 is LNHDA and CDR2 SQIVND (reference sequence). The CDR3 has 14 residues. The chain's CDR3 is CASRGLSSGNTIYF. DNA for the CDR3: TGTGCCAGTAGAGGATTAAGCTCTGGAAACACCATATATTTT.

Written as DNA, the CDR3 is TGTGCCAGCTCACCTCCGGGACTAGCGGGGAAAGGCACCGGGGAGCTGTTTTTT. Encoded protein: CASSPPGLAGKGTGELFF. The J gene is TRBJ2-2, the V gene TRBV18, with TRBD2 matching 13 bases. The V gene's germline CDR1 is KGHSH and CDR2 LQKENI. CDR3 length: 18 amino acids. Trimming removed 3 bases from V and 4 bases from J; junction bases left unmatched: 8.

V is TRBV20-1 and J is TRBJ1-5; D possibly corresponds to TRBD1 (5 bases). V was cut by 3 bases and J by 6 bases, with 12 bases left in between. Germline assignment: CDR1 DFQATT and CDR2 SNEGSKA (reference sequence). This CDR3 is 13 amino acids long. DNA of the CDR3: TGCAGTGCTAGTTCAGGGTACGCTCAGCCCCAGCATTTT. Protein: CSASSGYAQPQHF.

This chain connects TRBV19 to TRBJ1-4; TRBD1 is a possible D gene (5 bases). The CDR3 runs to 15 residues. With 6 bases removed from V and 3 bases from J, the gap between germline ends came to 14 bases. Per germline, CDR1 LNHDA and CDR2 SQIVND (reference sequence). CDR3 coding DNA: TGTGCCAGTAGCAACCGTCGGGGGGCTAATGAAAAACTGTTTTTT. As protein: CASSNRRGANEKLFF.

The chain is built from TRBV6-6 and TRBJ2-1; D is tentatively TRBD1 or TRBD2 (7 bases each). The CDR3 has 11 amino acids. Trimming cost V 8 bases and J 9 bases, with 11 bases left between them. The V gene's germline CDR1 is MNHNY and CDR2 SVGAGI (reference sequence). The DNA for the CDR3 is TGTGCCAGCCAGGGGGGGGGTGAGCAGTTCTTC. Translated, it gives CASQGGGEQFF.

The sample holds one count of this clone. This chain connects TRBV18 to TRBJ2-1; TRBD2 matches 8 bases. Germline-derived CDR1 and CDR2 are KGHSH and LQKENI. The CDR3 covers 16 residues. V lost 3 bases to trimming and J lost 7 bases; unmatched junction nucleotides: 11. In DNA, the CDR3 is TGTGCCAGCTCACCCTCGGACGGGAGGGCCTTAAATGAGCAGTTCTTC. Translated: CASSPSDGRALNEQFF.

The chain carries TRBV5-6 and TRBJ1-6; TRBD1 matches 9 bases. This CDR3 is 18 amino acids long. The junction had 9 bases not matched to a gene; V was cut back by 4 bases and J by 1 base. CDR1 is SGHDT and CDR2 is YYEEEE in the germline V gene. CDR3 sequence: CASSLGTGPLSYNSPLHF. CDR3 nucleotides: TGTGCCAGCAGCCTGGGGACAGGGCCCTTGTCCTATAATTCACCCCTCCACTTT.

The J gene is TRBJ2-6, the V gene TRBV18, with TRBD1 identical over 11 bases. The CDR3 spans 17 residues. In germline, CDR1 is KGHSH, CDR2 LQKENI. J gave up 2 bases and V 3 bases, and 3 bases lay outside the gene matches. The CDR3 coding sequence is TGTGCCAGCTCACCCGGACAGGGGGCTACTGGGGCCAACGTCCTGACTTTC. Translating it yields CASSPGQGATGANVLTF.

Only one count was recorded for this clone. This chain links TRBV9 with TRBJ1-1; no clear D. CDR3 size: 13 residues. Trimming stripped 3 bases from V and 6 bases from J, with 12 bases between. Germline-derived CDR1 and CDR2 are SGDLS and YYNGEE. CDR3 loop: CASSEGGGSEAFF. DNA for the CDR3: TGTGCCAGCAGCGAGGGAGGCGGGTCTGAAGCTTTCTTT. The full variable domain, completed using reference TRBV9 and TRBJ1-1, is DSGVTQTPKHLITATGQRVTLRCSPRSGDLSVYWYQQSLDQGLQFLIQYYNGEERAKGNILERFSAQQFPDLHSELNLSSLELGDSALYFCASSEGGGSEAFFGQGTRLTVV.

V usage is TRBV24-1 and J usage is TRBJ2-6, with 11 bases fitting TRBD1. CDR3 length: 19 amino acids. J gave up 3 bases and V 2 bases, and 8 bases lay outside the gene matches. Looked up from germline, CDR1 is KGHDR and CDR2 is SFDVKD. The CDR3 nucleotides read TGTGCCACCAGTGATTCTGGACAGGGGGCGTATAATGGGGCCAACGTCCTGACTTTC. Translated, it gives CATSDSGQGAYNGANVLTF.

V and J are TRBV28 and TRBJ1-5; TRBD1 is a possible D gene (6 bases). Germline V CDR1 and CDR2: MDHEN, SYDVKM. This CDR3 has 16 residues. Trimming stripped 5 bases from V and 1 base from J, with 15 bases between. CDR3 residues: CASSPGGRDSNQPQHF. CDR3 bases: TGTGCCAGCAGTCCGGGGGGCAGGGACAGCAATCAGCCCCAGCATTTT.

The chain recombines TRBV5-5 with TRBJ1-1; weak D call: TRBD1 (6 bases). This CDR3 region has 14 residues. Germline CDR1 is SGHKS and CDR2 is YYEKEE (reference sequence). Trimming stripped 4 bases from V and 1 base from J, with 11 bases between. CDR3 amino acids: CASSGWTANTEAFF. In DNA form, the CDR3 reads TGTGCCAGCAGCGGCTGGACAGCGAACACTGAAGCTTTCTTT.